The clone carrying this TCR beta chain was picked up a small number of times. What it binds is not known. One junction end disagrees with the germline gene, perhaps due to a read error. Germline V gene lookup returns CDR1 SGHTA and CDR2 FQGNSA. The length of the CDR3 is 13 residues. Arm-PCR of CDR3 regions and iRepertoire HTBI primers were used to build TCR beta libraries. TCRdb reprocessed the multiplex PCR reads with MiXCR, giving one entry per CDR3 protein. The sample carries about 310,000 distinct CDR3 sequences, 22% recorded once. The sample is drawn from a study of regulatory T cells in long-lasting Graves disease. The time point: persistent/refractory GD, antithyroid drugs over 5 years with positive TRAb. Extracted PBMC RNA gave rise to the TCR library. EDTA tubes received around 10 milliliters of drawn peripheral blood. Notes on the study in general: Favored gene segments in persistent disease were TRBV28, TRBJ1-2 and TRBJ2-5. Whereas new patients shared 950 to 1,000 public clonotypes, persistent patients shared more, at under 3,500.

The starting material was peripheral blood mononuclear cells (PBMCs), obtained when the disease was refractory, from a patient treated with antithyroid drugs. The J gene is TRBJ2-3, the V gene TRBV7-2; D is unclear. The origin of this receptor is a female donor with Graves disease. Here the CDR3 DNA reads TGTGCTAGCAGCTTAGTACGGTTGGATACGCAGTATTTT. Translation gives CASSLVRLDTQYF.